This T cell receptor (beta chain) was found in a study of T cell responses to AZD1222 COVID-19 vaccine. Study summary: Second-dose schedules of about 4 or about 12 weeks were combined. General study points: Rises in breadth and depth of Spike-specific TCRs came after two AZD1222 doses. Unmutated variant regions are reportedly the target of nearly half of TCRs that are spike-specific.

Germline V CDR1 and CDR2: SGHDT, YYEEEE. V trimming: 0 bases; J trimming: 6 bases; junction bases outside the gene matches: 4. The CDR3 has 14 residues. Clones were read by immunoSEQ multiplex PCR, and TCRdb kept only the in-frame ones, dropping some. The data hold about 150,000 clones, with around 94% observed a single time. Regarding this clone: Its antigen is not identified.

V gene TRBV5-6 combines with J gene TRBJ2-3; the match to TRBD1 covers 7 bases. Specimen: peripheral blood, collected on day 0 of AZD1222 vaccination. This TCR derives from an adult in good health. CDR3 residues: CASSLGGRGDTQYF. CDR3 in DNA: TGTGCCAGCAGCTTGGGTGGCAGGGGGGATACGCAGTATTTT.